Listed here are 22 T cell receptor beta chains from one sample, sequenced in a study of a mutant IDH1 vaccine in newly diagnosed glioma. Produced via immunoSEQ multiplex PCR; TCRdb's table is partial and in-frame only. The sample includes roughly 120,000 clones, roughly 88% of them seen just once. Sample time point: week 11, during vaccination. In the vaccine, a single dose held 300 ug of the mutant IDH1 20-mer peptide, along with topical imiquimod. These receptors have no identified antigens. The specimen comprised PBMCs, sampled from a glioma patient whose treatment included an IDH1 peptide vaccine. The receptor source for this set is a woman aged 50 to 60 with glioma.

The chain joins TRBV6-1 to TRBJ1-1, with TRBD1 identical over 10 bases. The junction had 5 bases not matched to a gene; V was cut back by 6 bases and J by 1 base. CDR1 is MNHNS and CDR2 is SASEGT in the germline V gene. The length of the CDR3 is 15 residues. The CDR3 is CASRTGGSGNTEAFF. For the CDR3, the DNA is TGTGCCAGCAGGACAGGGGGCAGCGGGAACACTGAAGCTTTCTTT.

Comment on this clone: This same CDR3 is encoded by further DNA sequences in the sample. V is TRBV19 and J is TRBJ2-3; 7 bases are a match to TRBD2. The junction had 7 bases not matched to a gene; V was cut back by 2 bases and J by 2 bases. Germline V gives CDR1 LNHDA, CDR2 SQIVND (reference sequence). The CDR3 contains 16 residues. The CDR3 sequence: CASSIRVSGPTDTQYF. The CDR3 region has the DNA TGTGCCAGTAGTATAAGGGTTAGCGGGCCCACAGATACGCAGTATTTT. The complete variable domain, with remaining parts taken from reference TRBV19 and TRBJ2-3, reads DGGITQSPKYLFRKEGQNVTLSCEQNLNHDAMYWYRQDPGQGLRLIYYSQIVNDFQKGDIAEGYSVSREKKESFPLTVTSAQKNPTAFYLCASSIRVSGPTDTQYFGPGTRLTVL.

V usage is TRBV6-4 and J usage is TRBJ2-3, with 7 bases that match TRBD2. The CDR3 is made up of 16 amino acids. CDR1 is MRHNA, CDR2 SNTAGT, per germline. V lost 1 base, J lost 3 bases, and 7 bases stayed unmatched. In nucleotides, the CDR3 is TGTGCCAGCAGTGACTTGGGAGGGAGAACTACAGATACGCAGTATTTT. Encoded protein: CASSDLGGRTTDTQYF.

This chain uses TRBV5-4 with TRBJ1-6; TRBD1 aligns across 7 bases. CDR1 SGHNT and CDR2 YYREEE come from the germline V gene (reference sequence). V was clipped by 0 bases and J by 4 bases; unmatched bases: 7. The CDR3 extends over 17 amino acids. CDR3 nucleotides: TGTGCCAGCAGCTTGGATCTTACAGGGGAATATAATTCACCCCTCCACTTT. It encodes CASSLDLTGEYNSPLHF.

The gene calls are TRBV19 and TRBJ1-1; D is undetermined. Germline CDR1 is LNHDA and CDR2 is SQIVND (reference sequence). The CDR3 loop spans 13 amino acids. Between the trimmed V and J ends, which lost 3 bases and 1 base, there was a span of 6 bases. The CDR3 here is CASSIPGNTEAFF. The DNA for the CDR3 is TGTGCCAGTAGTATCCCCGGGAACACTGAAGCTTTCTTT.

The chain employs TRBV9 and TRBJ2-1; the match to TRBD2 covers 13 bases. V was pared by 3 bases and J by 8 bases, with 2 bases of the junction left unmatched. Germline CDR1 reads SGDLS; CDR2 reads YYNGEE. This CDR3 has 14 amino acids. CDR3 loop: CASSGTSGSYEQFF. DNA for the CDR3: TGTGCCAGCAGCGGGACTAGCGGGAGTTATGAGCAGTTCTTC.

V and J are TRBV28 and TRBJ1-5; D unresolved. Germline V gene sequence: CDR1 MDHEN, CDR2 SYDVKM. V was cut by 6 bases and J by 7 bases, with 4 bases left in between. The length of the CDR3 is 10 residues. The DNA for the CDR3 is TGTGCCAGCAGCGGGCAGCCCCAGCATTTT. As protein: CASSGQPQHF.

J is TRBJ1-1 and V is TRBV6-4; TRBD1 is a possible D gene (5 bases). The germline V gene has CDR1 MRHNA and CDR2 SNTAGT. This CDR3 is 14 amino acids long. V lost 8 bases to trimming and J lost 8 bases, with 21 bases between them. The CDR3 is CASPNRGEALEAFF. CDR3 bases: TGTGCCAGCCCAAATCGGGGGGAAGCTTTGGAAGCTTTCTTT.

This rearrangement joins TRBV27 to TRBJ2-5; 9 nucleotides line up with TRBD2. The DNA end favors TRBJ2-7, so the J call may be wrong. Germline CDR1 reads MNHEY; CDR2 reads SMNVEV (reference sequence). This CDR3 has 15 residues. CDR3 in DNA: TGTGCCAGCAGTTTACAGGGCGGGAGGGGCTACGAGCAGTACTTC. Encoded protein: CASSLQGGRGYEQYF.

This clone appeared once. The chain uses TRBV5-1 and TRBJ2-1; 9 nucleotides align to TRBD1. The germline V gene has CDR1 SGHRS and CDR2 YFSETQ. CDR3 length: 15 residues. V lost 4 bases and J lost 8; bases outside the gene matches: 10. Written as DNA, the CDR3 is TGCGCCAGCAGCCAACCCGGGACAGGGAGCTATGAGCAGTTCTTC. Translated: CASSQPGTGSYEQFF.

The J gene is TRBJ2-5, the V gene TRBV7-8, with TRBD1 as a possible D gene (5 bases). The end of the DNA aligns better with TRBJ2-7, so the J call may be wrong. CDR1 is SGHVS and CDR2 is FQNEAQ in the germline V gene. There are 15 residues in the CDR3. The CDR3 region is CASSLPRVGPYEQYF. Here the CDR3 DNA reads TGTGCCAGCAGCTTACCCAGGGTGGGTCCCTACGAGCAGTACTTC.

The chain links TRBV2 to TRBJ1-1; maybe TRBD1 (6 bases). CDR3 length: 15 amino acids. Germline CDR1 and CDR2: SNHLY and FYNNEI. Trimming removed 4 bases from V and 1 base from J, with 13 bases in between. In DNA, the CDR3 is TGTGCCAGCAGTGTTTACGGGACACGGAACACTGAAGCTTTCTTT. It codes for CASSVYGTRNTEAFF.

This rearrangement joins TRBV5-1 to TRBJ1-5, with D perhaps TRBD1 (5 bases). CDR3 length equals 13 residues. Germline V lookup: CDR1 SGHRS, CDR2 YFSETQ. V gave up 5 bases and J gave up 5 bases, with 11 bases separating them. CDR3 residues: CASRVREDQPQHF. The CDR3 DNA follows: TGCGCCAGCAGGGTCAGGGAGGATCAGCCCCAGCATTTT.

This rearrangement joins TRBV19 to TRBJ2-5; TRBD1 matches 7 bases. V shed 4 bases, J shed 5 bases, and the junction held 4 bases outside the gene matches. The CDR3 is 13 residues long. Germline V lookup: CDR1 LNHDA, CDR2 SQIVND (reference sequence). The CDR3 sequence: CASSNQGEETQYF. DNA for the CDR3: TGTGCCAGTAGTAATCAGGGGGAGGAGACCCAGTACTTC.

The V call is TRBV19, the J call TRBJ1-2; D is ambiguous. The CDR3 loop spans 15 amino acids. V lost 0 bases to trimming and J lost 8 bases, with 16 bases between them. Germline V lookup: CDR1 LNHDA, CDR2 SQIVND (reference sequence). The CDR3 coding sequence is TGTGCCAGTAGTATAGATGCGACCGCCGTACGGGGCTACACCTTC. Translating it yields CASSIDATAVRGYTF.

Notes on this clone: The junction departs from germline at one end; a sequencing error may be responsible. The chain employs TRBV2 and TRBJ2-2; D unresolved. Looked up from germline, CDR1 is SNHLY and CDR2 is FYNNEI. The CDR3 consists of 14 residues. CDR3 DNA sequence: TGTGCCAGCAGTCCCGACTGGAACGCCGGGGAGCTGTTTTTT. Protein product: CASSPDWNAGELFF.

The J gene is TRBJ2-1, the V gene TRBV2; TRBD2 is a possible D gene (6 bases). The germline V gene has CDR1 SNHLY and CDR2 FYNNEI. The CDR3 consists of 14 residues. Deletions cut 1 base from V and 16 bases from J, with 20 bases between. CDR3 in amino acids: CASSEVGVGGWRFF. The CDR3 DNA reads TGTGCCAGCAGTGAAGTAGGAGTGGGGGGATGGCGATTCTTC.

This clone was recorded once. The CDR3 region is CASSSLDSYLNTEAFF. As DNA, the CDR3 is TGTGCCAGCAGTTCCCTCGACAGCTACCTGAACACTGAAGCTTTCTTT. The chain employs TRBV28 and TRBJ1-1, with D tentatively TRBD1 (5 bases). Trimming shortened V by 4 bases and J by 0 bases, and 15 bases separated the two germline ends. The CDR3 is 16 amino acids. CDR1 and CDR2 (germline): MDHEN, SYDVKM.

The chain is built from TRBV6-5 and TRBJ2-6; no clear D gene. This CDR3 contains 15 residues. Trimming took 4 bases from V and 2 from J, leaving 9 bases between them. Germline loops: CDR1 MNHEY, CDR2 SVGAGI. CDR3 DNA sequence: TGTGCCAGCAGTTTACGCAGCCCTGGGGCCAACGTCCTGACTTTC. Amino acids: CASSLRSPGANVLTF.

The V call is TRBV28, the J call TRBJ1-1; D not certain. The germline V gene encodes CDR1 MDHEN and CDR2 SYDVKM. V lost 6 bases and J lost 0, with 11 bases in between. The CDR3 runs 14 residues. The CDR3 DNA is TGTGCCAGCAGATTAGGCCCTATGAACACTGAAGCTTTCTTT. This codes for CASRLGPMNTEAFF. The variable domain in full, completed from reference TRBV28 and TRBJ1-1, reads DVKVTQSSRYLVKRTGEKVFLECVQDMDHENMFWYRQDPGLGLRLIYFSYDVKMKEKGDIPEGYSVSREKKERFSLILESASTNQTSMYLCASRLGPMNTEAFFGQGTRLTVV.

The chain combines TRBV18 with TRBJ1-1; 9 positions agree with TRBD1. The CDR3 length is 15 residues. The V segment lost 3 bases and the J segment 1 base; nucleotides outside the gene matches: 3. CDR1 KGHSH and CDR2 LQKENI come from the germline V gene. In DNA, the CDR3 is TGTGCCAGCTCACCTCGGACAGGGGAGAACACTGAAGCTTTCTTT. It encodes CASSPRTGENTEAFF.

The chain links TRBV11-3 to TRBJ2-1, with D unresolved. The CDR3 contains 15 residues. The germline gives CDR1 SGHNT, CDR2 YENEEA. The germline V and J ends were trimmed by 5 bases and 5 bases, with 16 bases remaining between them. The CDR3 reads CASSPNNWGNNEQFF. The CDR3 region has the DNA TGTGCCAGCAGCCCCAACAATTGGGGAAACAATGAGCAGTTCTTC.